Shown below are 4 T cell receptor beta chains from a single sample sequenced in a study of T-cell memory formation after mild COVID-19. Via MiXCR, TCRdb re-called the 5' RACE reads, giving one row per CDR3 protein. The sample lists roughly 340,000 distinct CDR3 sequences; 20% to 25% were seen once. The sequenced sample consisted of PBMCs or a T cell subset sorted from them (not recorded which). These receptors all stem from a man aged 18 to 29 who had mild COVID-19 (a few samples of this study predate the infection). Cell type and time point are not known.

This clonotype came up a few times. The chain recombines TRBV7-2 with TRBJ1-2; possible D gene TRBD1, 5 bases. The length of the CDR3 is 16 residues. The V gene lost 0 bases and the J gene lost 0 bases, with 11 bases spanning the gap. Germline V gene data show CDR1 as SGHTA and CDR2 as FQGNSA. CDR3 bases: TGTGCCAGCAGCTTAGCCAGGGCGATAGCTAACTATGGCTACACCTTC. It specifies CASSLARAIANYGYTF. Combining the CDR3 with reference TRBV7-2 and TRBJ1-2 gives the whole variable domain GAGVSQSPSNKVTEKGKDVELRCDPISGHTALYWYRQSLGQGLEFLIYFQGNSAPDKSGLPSDRFSAERTGGSVSTLTIQRTQQEDSAVYLCASSLARAIANYGYTFGSGTRLTVV.

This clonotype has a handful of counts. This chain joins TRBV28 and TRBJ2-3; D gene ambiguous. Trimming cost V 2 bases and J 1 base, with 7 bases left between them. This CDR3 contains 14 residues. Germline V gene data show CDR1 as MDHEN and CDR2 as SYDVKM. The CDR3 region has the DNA TGTGCCAGCAGTTTAAGACTTGGCACAGATACGCAGTATTTT. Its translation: CASSLRLGTDTQYF.

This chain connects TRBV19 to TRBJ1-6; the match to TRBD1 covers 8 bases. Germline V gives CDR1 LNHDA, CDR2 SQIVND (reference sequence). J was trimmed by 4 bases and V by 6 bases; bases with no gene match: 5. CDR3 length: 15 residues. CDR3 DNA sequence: TGTGCCAGTAGAGCGACAGGGGAGTATAATTCACCCCTCCACTTT. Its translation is CASRATGEYNSPLHF.

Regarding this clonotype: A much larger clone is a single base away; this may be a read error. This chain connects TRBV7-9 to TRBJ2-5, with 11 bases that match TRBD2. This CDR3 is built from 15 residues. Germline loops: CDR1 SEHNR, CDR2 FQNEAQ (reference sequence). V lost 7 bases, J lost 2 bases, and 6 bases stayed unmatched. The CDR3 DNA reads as TGTGCCAGCATCCTAGCGGGGGGCTTACAAGAGACCCAGTACTTC. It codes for CASILAGGLQETQYF. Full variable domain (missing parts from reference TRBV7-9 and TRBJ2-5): DTGVSQNPRHKITKRGQNVTFRCDPISEHNRLYWYRQTLGQGPEFLTYFQNEAQLEKSRLLSDRFSAERPKGSFSTLEIQRTEQGDSAMYLCASILAGGLQETQYFGPGTRLLVL.